The entry below describes one T cell receptor beta chain. The PCR employed 60 Vbeta primers together with 13 Jbeta primers. In the authors' workflow: About 9.9 million of the 60 million to 90 million unique TCR beta chains counted in a later analysis were shared. TCRdb keeps only in-frame clones here, not all; method: immunoSEQ multiplex PCR. For V, J and clone size, that table is used; D and trimming come from the DNA. This sample yields over 100,000 clones, of which about 70% are seen a single time; about 0.92% belongs to the top ten. The sample originates from a study of cytomegalovirus exposure and HLA in healthy donors. This CDR3 region has 12 residues. Between the trimmed V and J ends, which lost 1 base and 3 bases, there was a span of 6 bases. CDR1 is SQVTM, CDR2 ANQGSEA, per germline.

The material sequenced was PBMCs. This receptor was identified in a woman in her thirties in good health and CMV-seronegative. The rearrangement uses TRBV29-1 and TRBJ1-1; D perhaps matches TRBD1 (5 bases). The CDR3 loop reads CSVEGGDTEAFF. DNA of the CDR3: TGCAGCGTTGAAGGGGGGGACACTGAAGCTTTCTTT.